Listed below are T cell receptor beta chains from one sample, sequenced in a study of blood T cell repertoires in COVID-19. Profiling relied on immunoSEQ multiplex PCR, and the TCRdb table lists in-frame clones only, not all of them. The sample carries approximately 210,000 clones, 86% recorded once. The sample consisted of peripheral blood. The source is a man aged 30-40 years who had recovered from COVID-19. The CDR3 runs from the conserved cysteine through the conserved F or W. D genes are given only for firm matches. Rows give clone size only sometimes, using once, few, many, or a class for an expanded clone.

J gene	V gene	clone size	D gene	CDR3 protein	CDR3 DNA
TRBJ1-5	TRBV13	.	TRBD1	CASSSGTDNQPQHF	TGTGCCAGCAGCTCCGGGACAGACAATCAGCCCCAGCATTTT
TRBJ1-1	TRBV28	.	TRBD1	CASTPSGTGVGTEAFF	TGTGCCAGCACCCCAAGCGGGACAGGGGTAGGAACTGAAGCTTTCTTT
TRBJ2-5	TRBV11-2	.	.	CASSLADQETQYF	TGTGCCAGCAGCTTAGCAGACCAAGAGACCCAGTACTTC
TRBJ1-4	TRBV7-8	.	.	CASSLAGGADEKLFF	TGTGCCAGCAGCTTGGCTGGGGGGGCGGATGAAAAACTGTTTTTT
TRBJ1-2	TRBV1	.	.	CTSSQHIPDGYTF	TGCACCAGCAGCCAACACATCCCCGATGGCTACACCTTC
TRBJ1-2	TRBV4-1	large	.	CASSPSTTAYYGYTF	TGCGCCAGCAGCCCCTCAACGACAGCCTACTATGGCTACACCTTC
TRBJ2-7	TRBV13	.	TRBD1	CASSLYGRGNHEQYF	TGTGCCAGCAGCTTATATGGCAGGGGGAACCACGAGCAGTACTTC
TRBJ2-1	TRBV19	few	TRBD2	CASGGEQFF	TGTGCCAGCGGGGGGGAGCAGTTCTTC
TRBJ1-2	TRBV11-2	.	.	CASSSGRYGYTF	TGTGCCAGCAGCTCCGGGAGATATGGCTACACCTTC
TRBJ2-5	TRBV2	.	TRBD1	CASREYDRAQETQYF	TGTGCCAGCAGAGAATACGACAGGGCCCAAGAGACCCAGTACTTC
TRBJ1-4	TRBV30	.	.	CAWSPESRAGKLFF	TGTGCCTGGAGCCCCGAGAGCCGCGCCGGAAAACTGTTTTTT
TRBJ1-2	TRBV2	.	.	CASSDFEVPNF	TGTGCCAGCAGTGACTTTGAGGTGCCCAACTTC
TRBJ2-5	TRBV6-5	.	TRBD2	CASRTSGEETQYF	TGTGCCAGCAGGACTAGCGGGGAAGAGACCCAGTACTTC
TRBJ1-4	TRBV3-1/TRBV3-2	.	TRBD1	CASRNGQGGEKLFF	TGTGCCAGCAGGAATGGACAGGGGGGGGAAAAACTGTTTTTT
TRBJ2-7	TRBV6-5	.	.	CASSLQGVDEQYF	TGTGCCAGCAGTTTACAGGGAGTGGACGAGCAGTACTTC
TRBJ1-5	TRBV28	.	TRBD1	CASSPGQGNQPQHF	TGTGCCAGCAGCCCTGGACAGGGAAATCAGCCCCAGCATTTT
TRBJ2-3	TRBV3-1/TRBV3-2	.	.	CASSQVRGLSPGTQYF	TGTGCCAGCAGCCAAGTTCGTGGGTTATCGCCGGGTACGCAGTATTTT
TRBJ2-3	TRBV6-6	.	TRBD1	CASSSRTGIGTDTQYF	TGTGCCAGCAGTTCCCGGACAGGGATAGGCACAGATACGCAGTATTTT
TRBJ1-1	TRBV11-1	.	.	CASSLGRGTEAFF	TGTGCCAGCAGCTTGGGGAGAGGCACTGAAGCTTTCTTT
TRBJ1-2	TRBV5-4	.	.	CASSLWTVVHGYTF	TGTGCCAGCAGCCTTTGGACAGTGGTGCATGGCTACACCTTC
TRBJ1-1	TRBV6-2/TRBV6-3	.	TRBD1	CASSFGQVLNTEAFF	TGTGCCAGCAGTTTTGGACAGGTGCTGAACACTGAAGCTTTCTTT
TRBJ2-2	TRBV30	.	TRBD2	CAWSIHWTSGGADTGELFF	TGTGCCTGGAGTATCCATTGGACTAGCGGGGGGGCGGACACCGGGGAGCTGTTTTTT
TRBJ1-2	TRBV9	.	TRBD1	CASNIGQGAANYGYTF	TGTGCCAGCAACATAGGACAGGGGGCAGCTAACTATGGCTACACCTTC
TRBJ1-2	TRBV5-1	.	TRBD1	CASSLETGANGGDTF	TGCGCCAGCAGCTTGGAGACAGGGGCTAACGGCGGAGACACCTTC
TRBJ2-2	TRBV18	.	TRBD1	CASSPRTGFTGELFF	TGTGCCAGCTCACCGCGGACAGGGTTCACCGGGGAGCTGTTTTTT
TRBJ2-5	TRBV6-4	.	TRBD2	CASSDVSGGQETQYF	TGTGCCAGCAGTGACGTTAGCGGGGGGCAAGAGACCCAGTACTTC
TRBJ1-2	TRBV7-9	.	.	CVTQLARQANYGYTF	TGTGTCACACAGCTTGCAAGACAGGCGAACTATGGCTACACCTTC
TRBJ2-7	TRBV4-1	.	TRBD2	CASSHLTGGAGVIF	TGCGCCAGCAGCCACCTAACCGGGGGGGCCGGGGTAATTTTC
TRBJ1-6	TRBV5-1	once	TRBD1	CASSAGQGEFYNSPLHF	TGCGCCAGCAGCGCGGGACAGGGCGAATTTTATAATTCACCCCTCCACTTT